The next 22 T cell receptor beta chains were all read from a single sample in a study of CD8 T cells in ankylosing spondylitis. MiXCR, applied by TCRdb to the 5' RACE reads, yields one record per CDR3 protein. Of just under 550,000 distinct CDR3 sequences in the sample, 12% were seen once. Regarding the study as a whole: Typical of ankylosing spondylitis blood, it appeared, was a TCR beta motif of several highly homologous variants.

For these TCRs, the target antigens are not known. Sequencing was performed on blood, either unsorted or a sorted T cell fraction (not recorded which). Source of these receptors: a male donor with ankylosing spondylitis.

In the case of this clonotype: The junction does not match germline at one end; this may be a read error. This chain joins TRBV2 and TRBJ2-7; 10 bases are shared with TRBD1. There are 14 residues in the CDR3. The germline gives CDR1 SNHLY, CDR2 FYNNEI. CDR3 sequence: CASRATGGSHEQYF. The CDR3 DNA is TGTGCCAGCAGAGCGACAGGGGGCTCCCACGAGCAGTACTTC.

The V and J genes are TRBV5-1 and TRBJ1-2; D may be TRBD1 (6 bases). The CDR3 runs to 12 residues. Germline V gene lookup returns CDR1 SGHRS and CDR2 YFSETQ. Deletions cut 4 bases from V and 6 bases from J, with 10 bases between. The chain's CDR3 is CASSITGNGYTF. For the CDR3, the DNA is TGCGCCAGCAGCATAACAGGGAATGGCTACACCTTC.

This chain uses TRBV3-1 with TRBJ2-2, with TRBD2 identical over 8 bases. The CDR3 sequence is 16 residues long. V trimming: 3 bases; J trimming: 4 bases; junction bases outside the gene matches: 7. Germline loops: CDR1 LGHDT, CDR2 YNNKEL (reference sequence). In nucleotides, the CDR3 is TGTGCCAGCAGCCATGTCGGGGGGGAAGCCACCGGGGAGCTGTTTTTT. Translated: CASSHVGGEATGELFF.

The V gene is TRBV27, the J gene TRBJ1-2; D remains ambiguous. The CDR3 loop spans 18 amino acids. V was shortened by 1 base and J by 3 bases, with 21 bases between the two germline ends. The germline gives CDR1 MNHEY, CDR2 SMNVEV (reference sequence). The CDR3 reads CASSLFPPEKLADYGYTF. The CDR3 DNA reads as TGTGCCAGCAGTTTATTTCCCCCTGAGAAACTCGCGGACTATGGCTACACCTTC.

This clonotype was seen a few times. The chain joins TRBV25-1 to TRBJ2-7; the match to TRBD1 covers 11 bases. Germline assignment: CDR1 MGHDK and CDR2 SYGVNS. This CDR3 region has 14 residues. V was pared by 6 bases and J by 4 bases, with 5 bases of the junction left unmatched. Here the CDR3 reads CASSVGQGEYEQYF. Here the CDR3 DNA reads TGTGCCAGCAGCGTGGGACAGGGGGAATACGAGCAGTACTTC.

The chain is built from TRBV10-3 and TRBJ1-1; no firm D call. This CDR3 region has 16 residues. Trimming pared 6 bases from V and 0 bases from J, leaving 17 bases between. The germline CDR1 and CDR2 sequences are ENHRY and SYGVKD. The CDR3 spells CAISDQAAALNTEAFF. In DNA, the CDR3 is TGTGCCATCAGCGATCAGGCCGCGGCTCTGAACACTGAAGCTTTCTTT.

The chain uses TRBV24-1 and TRBJ2-7; 8 bases fit TRBD1. V gave up 12 bases and J gave up 4 bases; unmatched junction bases: 7. The CDR3 is made up of 12 amino acids. In germline, CDR1 is KGHDR, CDR2 SFDVKD. This CDR3 is CAVRDRSYEQYF. The CDR3 DNA reads as TGTGCCGTTCGGGACAGGTCATACGAGCAGTACTTC.

This clonotype was picked up a small number of times. The V gene is TRBV5-1, the J gene TRBJ2-7; D ambiguous. This CDR3 has 16 amino acids. From germline, CDR1 is SGHRS and CDR2 YFSETQ. Trimming left V 0 bases short and J 3 bases short, with 16 bases between. The CDR3, as DNA: TGCGCCAGCAGCTTGGGGATCGTAGGAAGCAGCTACGAGCAGTACTTC. Residues: CASSLGIVGSSYEQYF.

This clonotype came up a few times. V gene TRBV7-9 combines with J gene TRBJ2-7; 11 nucleotides align to TRBD2. Losses at the gene ends were 5 bases for V and 1 base for J; bases not matched to a gene: 7. The CDR3 runs to 16 residues. Germline-derived CDR1 and CDR2 are SEHNR and FQNEAQ (reference sequence). This chain's CDR3 is CASSESSGRASYEQYF. CDR3 DNA: TGTGCCAGCAGCGAAAGTAGCGGGAGGGCTTCCTACGAGCAGTACTTC.

This clonotype was seen only a few times. The J gene is TRBJ2-7, the V gene TRBV20-1; D unresolved. In germline, CDR1 is DFQATT, CDR2 SNEGSKA (reference sequence). There are 14 residues in the CDR3. The V end lost 6 bases, the J end lost 2 bases, and 17 bases lay between the germline ends. The CDR3 is CSATDRTAAYEQYF. The CDR3 coding sequence is TGCAGTGCCACAGACCGGACGGCGGCCTACGAGCAGTACTTC.

The genes are TRBV3-1 and TRBJ1-3; possibly TRBD1 for D (6 bases). Trimming took 1 base from V and 0 from J, leaving 7 bases between them. The CDR3 consists of 15 residues. Germline V lookup: CDR1 LGHDT, CDR2 YNNKEL (reference sequence). As DNA, the CDR3 is TGTGCCAGCAGCCAAGGGACAGCCTCTGGAAACACCATATATTTT. Translation: CASSQGTASGNTIYF.

This clonotype was seen only a few times. The chain carries TRBV9 and TRBJ2-5; 9 positions match TRBD1. CDR3 size: 17 residues. With V trimmed by 4 bases and J by 7 bases, 17 bases remained unmatched. Germline V gives CDR1 SGDLS, CDR2 YYNGEE. The CDR3 protein is CASSPTLGTGFTVTQYF. CDR3 nucleotide sequence: TGTGCCAGCAGCCCAACACTCGGGACAGGGTTTACGGTGACCCAGTACTTC.

In its sample, this clonotype was seen once. This sequence joins TRBV2 and TRBJ2-1; 9 bases align to TRBD2. The CDR3 is 15 residues long. V lost 6 bases and J lost 8; bases outside the gene matches: 11. The germline gives CDR1 SNHLY, CDR2 FYNNEI. The CDR3 reads CASSLRIAGADEQFF. The CDR3 DNA follows: TGTGCCAGCAGCCTCCGTATAGCGGGAGCCGATGAGCAGTTCTTC.

This clonotype was recorded many times. This chain links TRBV5-1 with TRBJ2-1; the D is unclear. Trimming took off 3 bases at V and 0 bases at J, with 4 bases between the two ends. In germline, CDR1 is SGHRS, CDR2 YFSETQ. CDR3 size: 13 residues. The CDR3 coding sequence is TGCGCCAGCAGCTCCCCCTCCTACAATGAGCAGTTCTTC. Its translation is CASSSPSYNEQFF.

This clonotype has a handful of counts. V and J are TRBV12-3 or TRBV12-4 and TRBJ2-3; no reliable D call. Trimming took 6 bases from V and 6 from J, leaving 13 bases between them. The CDR3 is 13 amino acids. Here the CDR3 reads CASSPAITDTQYF. The CDR3 nucleotides are TGTGCCAGCAGCCCAGCAATAACCGATACGCAGTATTTT.

The chain is built from TRBV5-6 and TRBJ2-7; D gene ambiguous. Per germline, CDR1 SGHDT and CDR2 YYEEEE. V gave up 3 bases and J gave up 4 bases, with 11 bases separating them. The CDR3 is 13 amino acids. DNA for the CDR3: TGTGCCAGCAGCTCGGGTCCCGCGTACGAGCAGTACTTC. The encoded protein is CASSSGPAYEQYF.

This clonotype was found a few times. The genes are TRBV7-9 and TRBJ2-7, with TRBD2 as a possible D gene (5 bases). The CDR3 has 13 residues. In germline, CDR1 is SEHNR, CDR2 FQNEAQ (reference sequence). The V end was cut by 5 bases, the J end by 6 bases, with 14 bases between. This CDR3 is CASSPGLPREQYF. CDR3 DNA: TGTGCCAGCAGCCCCGGACTGCCTCGCGAGCAGTACTTC.

Many counts were recorded for this clonotype. The CDR3 DNA follows: TGCAGCGTTGTGGTAGCGGAGGGGTTAAATGAGCAGTTCTTC. Translated: CSVVVAEGLNEQFF. The chain links TRBV29-1 to TRBJ2-1; a possible D gene is TRBD2 (6 bases). CDR1 SQVTM and CDR2 ANQGSEA come from the germline V gene. CDR3 length: 14 residues. V gave up 4 bases and J gave up 7 bases, with 17 bases separating them.

This chain joins TRBV24-1 and TRBJ2-1; 7 positions agree with TRBD2. Germline assignment: CDR1 KGHDR and CDR2 SFDVKD. The length of the CDR3 is 16 residues. After removal of 5 bases from V and 0 bases from J, the junction contained 6 bases not matched to a gene. This CDR3 reads CATSAPGRSSYNEQFF. The DNA for the CDR3 is TGTGCCACCAGTGCCCCCGGGAGGAGCTCCTACAATGAGCAGTTCTTC.

The CDR3 coding sequence is TGTGCCAGCAGTGCCACATCTGGAAACACCATATATTTT. Its protein is CASSATSGNTIYF. The chain carries TRBV25-1 and TRBJ1-3; D gene ambiguous. Germline assignment: CDR1 MGHDK and CDR2 SYGVNS. Trimming cost V 4 bases and J 1 base, with 5 bases left between them. The CDR3 spans 13 residues.

This clonotype was seen only a few times. This chain connects TRBV10-3 to TRBJ2-1, with 9 bases that match TRBD1. From germline, CDR1 is ENHRY and CDR2 SYGVKD. Germline trimming cut 4 bases from V and 5 bases from J; bases unmatched to any gene: 3. The CDR3 is 14 residues long. Written as DNA, the CDR3 is TGTGCCATCAGTGGACAGGGGGTCAACAATGAGCAGTTCTTC. This encodes CAISGQGVNNEQFF.

This clonotype has a count of ten or more. The chain has TRBV29-1 and TRBJ2-3; 10 bases match TRBD1. Germline trimming cut 6 bases from V and 0 bases from J; bases unmatched to any gene: 3. This CDR3 comprises 14 residues. Looked up from germline, CDR1 is SQVTM and CDR2 is ANQGSEA. This CDR3 is CSVDRGQSTDTQYF. The CDR3 coding sequence is TGCAGCGTAGACAGGGGGCAAAGCACAGATACGCAGTATTTT.